This entry concerns a single T cell receptor beta chain. The source of the sample is a study of OX40 agonist ivuxolimab in advanced cancers. Clones were read by immunoSEQ multiplex PCR, and TCRdb kept only the in-frame ones, dropping some. Here the sample spans roughly 76,000 clones, approximately 85% being singletons. This CDR3 is 16 amino acids long. J gave up 0 bases and V 5 bases, and 7 bases lay outside the gene matches. Germline assignment: CDR1 MNHEY and CDR2 SMNVEV (reference sequence). The sequences come from CD4+ or CD8+ T cells sorted from blood, collected in a trial of the OX40 agonist ivuxolimab. The TCR comes from an adult with an advanced solid tumor such as melanoma, head and neck, liver or kidney cancer. V usage is TRBV27 and J usage is TRBJ2-7; 10 positions agree with TRBD1. CDR3 nucleotides: TGTGCCAGCAGTCTTCGGACAGGGGGTGCCTCCTACGAGCAGTACTTC. Its translation: CASSLRTGGASYEQYF.